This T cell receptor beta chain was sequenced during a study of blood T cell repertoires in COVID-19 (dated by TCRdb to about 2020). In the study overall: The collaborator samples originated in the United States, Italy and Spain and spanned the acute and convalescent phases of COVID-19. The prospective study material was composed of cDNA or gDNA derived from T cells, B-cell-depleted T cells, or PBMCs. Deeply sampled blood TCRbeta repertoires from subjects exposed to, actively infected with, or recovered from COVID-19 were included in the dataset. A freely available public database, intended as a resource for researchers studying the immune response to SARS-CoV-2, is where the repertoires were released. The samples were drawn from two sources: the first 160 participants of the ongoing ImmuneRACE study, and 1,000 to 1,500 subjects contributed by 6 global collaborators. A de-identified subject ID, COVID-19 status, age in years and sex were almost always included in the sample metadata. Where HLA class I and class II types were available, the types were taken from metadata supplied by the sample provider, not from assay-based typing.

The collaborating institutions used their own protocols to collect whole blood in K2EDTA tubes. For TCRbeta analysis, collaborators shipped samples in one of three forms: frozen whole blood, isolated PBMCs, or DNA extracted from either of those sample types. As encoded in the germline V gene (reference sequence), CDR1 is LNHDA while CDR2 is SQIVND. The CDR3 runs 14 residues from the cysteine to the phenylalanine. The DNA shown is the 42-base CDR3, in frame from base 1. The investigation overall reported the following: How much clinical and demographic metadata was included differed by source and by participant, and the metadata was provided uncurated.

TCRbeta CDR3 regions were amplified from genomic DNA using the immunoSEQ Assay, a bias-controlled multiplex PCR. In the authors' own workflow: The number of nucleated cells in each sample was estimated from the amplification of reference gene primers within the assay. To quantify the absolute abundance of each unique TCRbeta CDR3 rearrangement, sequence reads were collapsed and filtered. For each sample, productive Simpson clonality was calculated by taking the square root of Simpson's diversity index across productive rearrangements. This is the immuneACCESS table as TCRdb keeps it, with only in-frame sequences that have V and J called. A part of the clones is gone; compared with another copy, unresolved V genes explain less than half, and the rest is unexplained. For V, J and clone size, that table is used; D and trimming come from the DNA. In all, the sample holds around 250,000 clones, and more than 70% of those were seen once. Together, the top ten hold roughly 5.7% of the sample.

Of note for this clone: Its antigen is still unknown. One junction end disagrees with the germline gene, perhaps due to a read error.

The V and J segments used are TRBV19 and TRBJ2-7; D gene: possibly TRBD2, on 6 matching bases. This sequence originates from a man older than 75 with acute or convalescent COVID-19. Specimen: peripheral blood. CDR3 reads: CASSIRGSAYEQYF. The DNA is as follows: TGTGCCAGCAGTATCCGGGGGTCGGCGTACGAGCAGTACTTC.